This TCR beta chain derives from a study of T cells in localized non-small cell lung cancer. Whole-study results and caveats: Heterogeneity stays possible, as sequencing covered only one tumor region. Median around 56 top-100 tumor clones were shared with paired adjacent lung. In uninvolved adjacent lung, T cell clonality reached its highest value, exceeding tumor.

Notes on this clone: Its antigen is currently unknown.

Assay: immunoSEQ multiplex PCR; the TCRdb copy retains only in-frame clones and omits some. The sample lists 72,000 or so clones, just under 85% seen once, with 13% in the top ten. Germline V gene data show CDR1 as SNHLY and CDR2 as FYNNEI. The CDR3 contains 15 residues. V lost 6 bases and J lost 0; bases outside the gene matches: 6. The TCR was taken from a female donor older than 55 with stage I lung adenocarcinoma. V gene TRBV2 combines with J gene TRBJ1-1; 8 positions agree with TRBD1. The sample in question was peripheral blood, obtained before any cancer treatment. CDR3 sequence: CASREDRAMNTEAFF. CDR3 DNA: TGTGCCAGCAGGGAGGACAGGGCCATGAACACTGAAGCTTTCTTT. Complete variable domain (other parts from reference TRBV2 and TRBJ1-1): EPEVTQTPSHQVTQMGQEVILRCVPISNHLYFYWYRQILGQKVEFLVSFYNNEISEKSEIFDDQFSVERPDGSNFTLKIRSTKLEDSAMYFCASREDRAMNTEAFFGQGTRLTVV.